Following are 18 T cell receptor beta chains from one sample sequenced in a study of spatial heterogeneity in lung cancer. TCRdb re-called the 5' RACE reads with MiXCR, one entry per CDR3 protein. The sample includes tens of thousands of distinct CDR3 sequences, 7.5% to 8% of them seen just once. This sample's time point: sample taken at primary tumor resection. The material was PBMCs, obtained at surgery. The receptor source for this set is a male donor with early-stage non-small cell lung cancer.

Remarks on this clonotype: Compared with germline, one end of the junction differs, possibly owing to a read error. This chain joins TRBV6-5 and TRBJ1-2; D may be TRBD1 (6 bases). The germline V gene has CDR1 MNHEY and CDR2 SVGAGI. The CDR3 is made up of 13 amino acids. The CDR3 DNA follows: TGTACCAGCAGGATGAGGGGACACGATGGCTACACCTTC. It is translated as CTSRMRGHDGYTF.

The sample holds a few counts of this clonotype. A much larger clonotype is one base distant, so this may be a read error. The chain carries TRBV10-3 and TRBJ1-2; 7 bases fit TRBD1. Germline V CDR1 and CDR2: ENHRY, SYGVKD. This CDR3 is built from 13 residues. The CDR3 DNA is TGTACCATCAGACAGGGAGCTAACTATGGCTACACCTTC. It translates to CTIRQGANYGYTF.

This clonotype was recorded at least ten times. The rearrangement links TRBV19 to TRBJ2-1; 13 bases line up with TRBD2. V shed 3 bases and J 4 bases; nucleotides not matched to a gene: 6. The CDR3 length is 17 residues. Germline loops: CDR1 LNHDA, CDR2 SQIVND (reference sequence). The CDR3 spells CASSMRTSGGLYNEQFF. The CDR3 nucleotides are TGTGCCAGTAGTATGAGGACTAGCGGGGGCCTTTACAATGAGCAGTTCTTC.

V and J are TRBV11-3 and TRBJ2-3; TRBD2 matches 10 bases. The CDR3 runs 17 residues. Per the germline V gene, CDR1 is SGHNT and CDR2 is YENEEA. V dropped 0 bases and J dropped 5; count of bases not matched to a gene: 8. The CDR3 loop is CASSLESSGRFRDTQYF. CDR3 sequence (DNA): TGTGCCAGCAGCTTAGAGAGTAGCGGGAGGTTTCGAGATACGCAGTATTTT.

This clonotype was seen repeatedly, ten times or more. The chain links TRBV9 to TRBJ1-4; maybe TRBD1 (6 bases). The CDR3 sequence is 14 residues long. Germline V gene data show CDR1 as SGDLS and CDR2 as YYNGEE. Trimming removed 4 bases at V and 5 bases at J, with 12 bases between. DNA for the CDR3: TGTGCCAGCAGCCCCGGACAGTTCAATGAAAAACTGTTTTTT. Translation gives CASSPGQFNEKLFF.

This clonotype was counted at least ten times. The CDR3 is CASSLQAETQYF. CDR3 in DNA: TGCGCCAGCAGCTTGCAGGCAGAGACCCAGTACTTC. The gene calls are TRBV5-1 and TRBJ2-5; D unclear. The CDR3 has 12 residues. Trimming took off 1 base at V and 4 bases at J, with 5 bases between the two ends. The germline V gene has CDR1 SGHRS and CDR2 YFSETQ.

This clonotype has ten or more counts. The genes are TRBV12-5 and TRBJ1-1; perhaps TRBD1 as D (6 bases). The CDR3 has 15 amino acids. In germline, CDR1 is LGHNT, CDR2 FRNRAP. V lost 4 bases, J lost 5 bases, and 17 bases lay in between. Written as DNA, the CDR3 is TGTGCTAGTGGTTACCGTACAGGGCCCCGGACTGAAGCTTTCTTT. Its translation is CASGYRTGPRTEAFF.

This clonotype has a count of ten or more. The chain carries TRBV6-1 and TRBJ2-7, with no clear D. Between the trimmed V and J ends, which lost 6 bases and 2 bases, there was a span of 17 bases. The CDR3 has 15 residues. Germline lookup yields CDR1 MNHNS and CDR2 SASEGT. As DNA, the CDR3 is TGTGCCAGCAGCGCCCGGATAAGCGATCCCTACGAGCAGTACGTC. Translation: CASSARISDPYEQYV.

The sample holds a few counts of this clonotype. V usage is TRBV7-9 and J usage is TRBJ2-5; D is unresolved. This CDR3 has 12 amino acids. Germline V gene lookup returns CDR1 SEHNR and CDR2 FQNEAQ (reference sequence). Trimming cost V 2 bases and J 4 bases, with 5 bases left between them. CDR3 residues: CASSLSGETQYF. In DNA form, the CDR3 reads TGTGCCAGCAGCTTATCTGGAGAGACCCAGTACTTC.

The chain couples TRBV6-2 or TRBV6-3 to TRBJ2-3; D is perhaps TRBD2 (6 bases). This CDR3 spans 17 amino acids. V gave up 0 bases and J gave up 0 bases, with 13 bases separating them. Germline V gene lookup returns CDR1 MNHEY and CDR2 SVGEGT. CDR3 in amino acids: CASSYSTRGPSTDTQYF. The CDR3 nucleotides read TGTGCCAGCAGTTACTCGACTAGAGGTCCTAGCACAGATACGCAGTATTTT.

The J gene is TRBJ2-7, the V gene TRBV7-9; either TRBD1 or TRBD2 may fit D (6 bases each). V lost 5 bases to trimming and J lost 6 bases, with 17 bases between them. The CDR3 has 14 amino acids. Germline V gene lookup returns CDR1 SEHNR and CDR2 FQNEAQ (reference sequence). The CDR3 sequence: CASSIRGPTGEQYF. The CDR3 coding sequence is TGTGCCAGCAGCATTCGGGGGCCGACGGGCGAGCAGTACTTC.

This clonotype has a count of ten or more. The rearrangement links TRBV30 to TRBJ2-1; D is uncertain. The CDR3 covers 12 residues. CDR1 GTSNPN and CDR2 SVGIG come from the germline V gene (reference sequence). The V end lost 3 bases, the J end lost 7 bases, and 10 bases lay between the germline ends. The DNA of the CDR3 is TGTGCCTGGAGAGACCTGCCTAATGAGCAGTTCTTC. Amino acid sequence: CAWRDLPNEQFF.

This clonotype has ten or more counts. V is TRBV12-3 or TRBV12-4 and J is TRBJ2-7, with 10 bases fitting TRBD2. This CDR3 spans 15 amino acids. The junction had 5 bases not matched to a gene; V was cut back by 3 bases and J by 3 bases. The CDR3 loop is CASSLGLASNYEQYF. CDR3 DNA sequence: TGTGCCAGCAGTTTGGGACTAGCGTCCAACTACGAGCAGTACTTC.

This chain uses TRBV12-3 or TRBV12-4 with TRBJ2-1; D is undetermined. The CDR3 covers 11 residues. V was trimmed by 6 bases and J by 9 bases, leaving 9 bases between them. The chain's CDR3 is CASRDTSEQFF. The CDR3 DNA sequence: TGTGCCAGCAGAGACACGTCTGAGCAGTTCTTC.

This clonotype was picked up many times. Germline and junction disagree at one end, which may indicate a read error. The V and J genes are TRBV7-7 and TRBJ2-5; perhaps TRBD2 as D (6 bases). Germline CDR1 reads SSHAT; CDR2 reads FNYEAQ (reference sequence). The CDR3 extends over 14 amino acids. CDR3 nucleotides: TGTGCTAGCAGCTTTTCGAGCGGGTTAGAGACCCAGTACTTC. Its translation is CASSFSSGLETQYF. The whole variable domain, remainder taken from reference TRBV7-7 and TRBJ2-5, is GAGVSQSPRYKVTKRGQDVTLRCDPISSHATLYWYQQALGQGPEFLTYFNYEAQPDKSGLPSDRFSAERPEGSISTLTIQRTEQRDSAMYRCASSFSSGLETQYFGPGTRLLVL.

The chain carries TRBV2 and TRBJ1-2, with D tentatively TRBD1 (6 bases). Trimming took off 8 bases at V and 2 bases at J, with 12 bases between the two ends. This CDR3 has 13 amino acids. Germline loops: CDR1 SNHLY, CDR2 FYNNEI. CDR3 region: CASLRGGNYGYTF. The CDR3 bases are TGTGCCAGCCTTAGAGGGGGGAACTATGGCTACACCTTC.

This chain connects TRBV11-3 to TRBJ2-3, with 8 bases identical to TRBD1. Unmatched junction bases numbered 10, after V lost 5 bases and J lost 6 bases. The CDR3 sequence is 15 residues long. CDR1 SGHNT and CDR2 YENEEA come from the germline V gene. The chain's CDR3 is CASSLRTGSGDTQYF. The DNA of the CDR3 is TGTGCCAGCAGCCTACGGACAGGGAGTGGCGATACGCAGTATTTT.

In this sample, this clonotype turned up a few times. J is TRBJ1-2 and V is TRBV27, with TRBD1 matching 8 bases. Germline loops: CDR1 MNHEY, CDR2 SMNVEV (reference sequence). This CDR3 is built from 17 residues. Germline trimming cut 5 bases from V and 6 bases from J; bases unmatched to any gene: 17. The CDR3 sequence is CASSEGQGTVSSHGYTF. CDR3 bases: TGTGCCAGCAGTGAAGGACAGGGAACAGTTTCGTCTCATGGCTACACCTTC.